The T cell receptor beta chain described here comes from a study of identical twins. In this sample, this clonotype turned up a few times. TCRdb fed the 5' RACE reads into MiXCR, producing one record per CDR3 protein. The sample has about 660,000 distinct CDR3 sequences, 8.5% to 9.5% seen once. V lost 6 bases to trimming and J lost 6 bases, with 12 bases between them. The CDR3 covers 13 residues. The same data also went into a second study, on yellow fever vaccine responses in identical twins.

The J gene is TRBJ1-5, the V gene TRBV12-3 or TRBV12-4, with D possibly matching TRBD1 (5 bases). The sequencing input was PBMCs. The receptor was isolated from a woman aged 18 to 35 in good health. CDR3 region: CASRGTARQPQHF. The DNA of the CDR3 is TGTGCCAGCAGAGGGACCGCCCGTCAGCCCCAGCATTTT.